The clone carrying this T cell receptor beta chain has only a few counts. What it recognizes is unknown. CDR1 and CDR2 from the germline V gene are MNHEY and SVGEGT. The CDR3 has 12 amino acids. Trimming left V 0 bases short and J 6 bases short, with 3 bases between. TCRdb called the reads again in MiXCR, with one record for every CDR3 protein. The repertoire has some 940,000 distinct CDR3 sequences, more than 25% of them found once; the top ten carry roughly an eighth. This sample was included in a study of T cell repertoires in cytomegalovirus infection. Study summary: CMV epitopes, recently identified HLA-C-restricted and well-studied HLA-B-restricted, were used. A matching HLA type, together with CMV infection, was signaled by public TCR beta signatures.

Whole-study results and caveats: Carriers of CMV and the relevant HLA type were discriminated by public TCR beta frequency. The ex vivo response showed dominance by HLA-C-restricted CMV-specific TCR beta clonotypes.

The TCR was taken from a human donor in good health (CMV status not recorded). Some clones in this sample may be carry-over from other donors' samples. The chain links TRBV6-2 or TRBV6-3 to TRBJ1-5, with D unresolved. The starting material was cultured CD8+ T cells from PBMCs, obtained from culture after CMV antigen stimulation. CDR3 in amino acids: CASSYSFQPQHF. For the CDR3, the DNA is TGTGCCAGCAGTTACTCTTTTCAGCCCCAGCATTTT.